The present entry profiles one TCR beta chain with its context. Its target is not known. The data originate from a study of OX40 agonist ivuxolimab in advanced cancers. The wider study: Three patients got partial responses; one had hepatocellular carcinoma and two had cutaneous melanoma. Study-wide points: Nonresponders included some who also had low normalized T-cell clonal expansion. In the 0.1 to 3.0 mg/kg range, CD4+ and CD8+ blood T cells had expanded clonally by week 6.

Method: immunoSEQ multiplex PCR; TCRdb's copy keeps in-frame clones and lacks some. The data show approximately 60,000 clones, more than 75% seen once. The clonotype comes from an adult with an advanced solid tumor such as melanoma, head and neck, liver or kidney cancer. The material was CD4+ or CD8+ T cells sorted from blood, obtained in a trial of the OX40 agonist ivuxolimab.

This CDR3 reads CASGLVLQGSAETQYF. CDR3 coding DNA: TGTGCTAGTGGTTTGGTCCTACAGGGTTCGGCAGAGACCCAGTACTTC. V usage is TRBV12-5 and J usage is TRBJ2-5; D might be TRBD1 (6 bases). This CDR3 has 16 amino acids. The V end was cut by 0 bases, the J end by 4 bases, with 15 bases between. The germline CDR1 and CDR2 sequences are LGHNT and FRNRAP.